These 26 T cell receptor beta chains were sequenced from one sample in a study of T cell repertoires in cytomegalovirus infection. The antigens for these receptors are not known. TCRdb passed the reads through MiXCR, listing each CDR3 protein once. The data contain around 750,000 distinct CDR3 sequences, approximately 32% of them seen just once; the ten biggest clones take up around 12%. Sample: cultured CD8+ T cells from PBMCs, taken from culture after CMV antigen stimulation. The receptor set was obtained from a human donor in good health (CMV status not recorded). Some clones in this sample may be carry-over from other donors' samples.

The CDR3 reads CSVSPGGGTDTQYF. The CDR3, as DNA: TGCAGCGTTTCTCCGGGGGGAGGCACAGATACGCAGTATTTT. The V and J genes are TRBV29-1 and TRBJ2-3, with 7 bases lining up with TRBD2. The junction had 6 bases not matched to a gene; V was cut back by 5 bases and J by 1 base. The CDR3 loop spans 14 amino acids. Per germline, CDR1 SQVTM and CDR2 ANQGSEA.

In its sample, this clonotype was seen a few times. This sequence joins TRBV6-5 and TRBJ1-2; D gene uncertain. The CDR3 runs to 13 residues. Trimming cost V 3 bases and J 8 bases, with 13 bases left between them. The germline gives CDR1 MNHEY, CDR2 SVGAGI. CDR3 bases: TGTGCCAGCAGTTATGGGAGCCTTTTAGGCTACACCTTC. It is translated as CASSYGSLLGYTF.

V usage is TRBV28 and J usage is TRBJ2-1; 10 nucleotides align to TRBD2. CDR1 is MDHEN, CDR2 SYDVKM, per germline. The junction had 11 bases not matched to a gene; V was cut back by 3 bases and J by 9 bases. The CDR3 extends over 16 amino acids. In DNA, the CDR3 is TGTGCCAGCAGTTTTAGGTCTAGCGGGGGATTGGGTGAGCAGTTCTTC. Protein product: CASSFRSSGGLGEQFF. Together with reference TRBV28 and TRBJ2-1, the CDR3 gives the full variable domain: DVKVTQSSRYLVKRTGEKVFLECVQDMDHENMFWYRQDPGLGLRLIYFSYDVKMKEKGDIPEGYSVSREKKERFSLILESASTNQTSMYLCASSFRSSGGLGEQFFGPGTRLTVL.

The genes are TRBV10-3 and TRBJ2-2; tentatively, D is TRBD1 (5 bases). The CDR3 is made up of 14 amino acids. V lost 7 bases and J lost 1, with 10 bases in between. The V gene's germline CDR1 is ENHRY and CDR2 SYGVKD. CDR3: CAINRQRNTGELFF. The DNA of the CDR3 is TGTGCCATCAACCGACAGAGGAACACCGGGGAGCTGTTTTTT.

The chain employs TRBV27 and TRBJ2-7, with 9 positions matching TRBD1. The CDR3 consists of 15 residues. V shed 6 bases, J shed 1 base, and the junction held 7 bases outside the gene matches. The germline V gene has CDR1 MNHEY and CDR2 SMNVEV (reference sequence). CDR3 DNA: TGTGCCAGCAGCAAGGACAGGGGAAGTTCCTACGAGCAGTACTTC. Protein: CASSKDRGSSYEQYF.

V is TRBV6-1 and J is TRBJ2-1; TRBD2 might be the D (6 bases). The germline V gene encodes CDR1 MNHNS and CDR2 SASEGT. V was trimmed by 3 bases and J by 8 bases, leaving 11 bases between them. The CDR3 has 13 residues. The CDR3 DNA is TGTGCCAGCAGTGAGGGGACTCTGGATGAGCAGTTCTTC. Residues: CASSEGTLDEQFF.

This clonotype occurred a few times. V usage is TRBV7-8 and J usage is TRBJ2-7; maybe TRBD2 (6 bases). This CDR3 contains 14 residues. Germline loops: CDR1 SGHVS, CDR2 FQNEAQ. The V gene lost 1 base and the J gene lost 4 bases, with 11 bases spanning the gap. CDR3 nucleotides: TGTGCCAGCAGCTTAGGGTCGGGGGTGTACGAGCAGTACGTC. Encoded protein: CASSLGSGVYEQYV.

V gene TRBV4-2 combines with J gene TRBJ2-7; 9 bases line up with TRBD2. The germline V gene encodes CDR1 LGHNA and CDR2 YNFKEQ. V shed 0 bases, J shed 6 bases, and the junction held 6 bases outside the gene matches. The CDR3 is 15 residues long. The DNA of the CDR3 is TGTGCCAGCAGCCAAGATGCTCTAGCGGGATCCGAGCAGTACTTC. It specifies CASSQDALAGSEQYF.

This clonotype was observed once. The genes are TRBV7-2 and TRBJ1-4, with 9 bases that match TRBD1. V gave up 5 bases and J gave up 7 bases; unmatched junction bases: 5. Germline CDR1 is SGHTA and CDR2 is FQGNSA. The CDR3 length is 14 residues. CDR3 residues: CASSMTGGGEKLFF. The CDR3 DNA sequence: TGTGCCAGCAGCATGACAGGGGGAGGTGAAAAACTGTTTTTT.

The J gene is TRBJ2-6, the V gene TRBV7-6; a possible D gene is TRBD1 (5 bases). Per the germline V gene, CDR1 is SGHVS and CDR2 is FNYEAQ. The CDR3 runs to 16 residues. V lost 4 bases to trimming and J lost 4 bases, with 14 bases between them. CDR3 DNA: TGTGCCAGCAGCTCTACCTCAGGGTCCGGGGCCAACGTCCTGACTTTC. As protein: CASSSTSGSGANVLTF.

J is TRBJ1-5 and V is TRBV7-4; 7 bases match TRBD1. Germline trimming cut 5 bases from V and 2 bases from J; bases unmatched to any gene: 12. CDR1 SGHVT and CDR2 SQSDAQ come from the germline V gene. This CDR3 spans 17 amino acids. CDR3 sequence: CASSPTPRQGGNQPQHF. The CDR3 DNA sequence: TGTGCCAGCAGCCCCACCCCTAGACAGGGAGGCAATCAGCCCCAGCATTTT.

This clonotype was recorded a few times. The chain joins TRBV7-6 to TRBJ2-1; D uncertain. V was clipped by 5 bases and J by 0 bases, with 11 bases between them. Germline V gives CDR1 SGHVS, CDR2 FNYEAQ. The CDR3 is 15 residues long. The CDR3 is CASSPFLGSYNEQFF. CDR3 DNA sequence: TGTGCCAGCAGCCCCTTTCTGGGCTCCTACAATGAGCAGTTCTTC.

DNA of the CDR3: TGTGCCACCAGCAGAGAGGAAAATCAGCCCCAGCATTTT. Residues: CATSREENQPQHF. The chain has TRBV15 and TRBJ1-5; D ambiguous. Germline CDR1 and CDR2: LNHNV and YYDKDF (reference sequence). The CDR3 has 13 amino acids. V was trimmed by 0 bases and J by 4 bases, leaving 4 bases between them. The full variable domain, its missing parts supplied by reference TRBV15 and TRBJ1-5, is DAMVIQNPRYQVTQFGKPVTLSCSQTLNHNVMYWYQQKSSQAPKLLFHYYDKDFNNEADTPDNFQSRRPNTSFCFLDIRSPGLGDTAMYLCATSREENQPQHFGDGTRLSIL.

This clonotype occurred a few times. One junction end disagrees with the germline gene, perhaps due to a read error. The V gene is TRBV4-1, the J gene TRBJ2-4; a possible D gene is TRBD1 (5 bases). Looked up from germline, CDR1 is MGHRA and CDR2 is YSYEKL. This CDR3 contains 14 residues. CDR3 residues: CASSQAQGFYIQYF. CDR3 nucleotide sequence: TGCGCCAGCAGTCAAGCCCAGGGTTTCTACATTCAGTACTTC.

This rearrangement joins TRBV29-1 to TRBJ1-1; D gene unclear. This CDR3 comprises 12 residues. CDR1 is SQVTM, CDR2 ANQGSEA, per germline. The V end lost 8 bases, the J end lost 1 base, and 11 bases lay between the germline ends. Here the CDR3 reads CSSIQENTEAFF. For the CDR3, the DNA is TGCAGCTCGATTCAGGAGAACACTGAAGCTTTCTTT.

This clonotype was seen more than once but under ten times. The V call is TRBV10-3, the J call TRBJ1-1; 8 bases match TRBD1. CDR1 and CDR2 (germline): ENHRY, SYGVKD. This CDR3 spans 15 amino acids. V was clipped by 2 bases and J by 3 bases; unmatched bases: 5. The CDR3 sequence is CAISEPTGVDTEAFF. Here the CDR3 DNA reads TGTGCCATCAGTGAGCCGACAGGGGTGGACACTGAAGCTTTCTTT.

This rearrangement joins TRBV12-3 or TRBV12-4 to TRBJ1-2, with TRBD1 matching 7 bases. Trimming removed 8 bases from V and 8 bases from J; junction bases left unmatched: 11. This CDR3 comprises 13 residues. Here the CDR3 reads CASGEGAGSGYTF. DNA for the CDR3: TGTGCCAGCGGGGAGGGGGCAGGCTCAGGCTACACCTTC.

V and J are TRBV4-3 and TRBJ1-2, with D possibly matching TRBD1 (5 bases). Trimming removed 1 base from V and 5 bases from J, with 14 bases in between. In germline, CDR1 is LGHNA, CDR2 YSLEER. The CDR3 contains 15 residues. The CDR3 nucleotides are TGCGCCAGCAGCCAAGTGAATAGGGGCGAATATGGCTACACCTTC. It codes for CASSQVNRGEYGYTF.

CDR3 nucleotides: TGCGCCAGCAGCCAGAGAGGACAGGGAGGGACTGAAGCTTTCTTT. Protein product: CASSQRGQGGTEAFF. The chain uses TRBV4-1 and TRBJ1-1; 8 nucleotides align to TRBD1. V gave up 3 bases and J gave up 5 bases; unmatched junction bases: 8. This CDR3 is 15 amino acids long. Germline CDR1 and CDR2: MGHRA and YSYEKL.

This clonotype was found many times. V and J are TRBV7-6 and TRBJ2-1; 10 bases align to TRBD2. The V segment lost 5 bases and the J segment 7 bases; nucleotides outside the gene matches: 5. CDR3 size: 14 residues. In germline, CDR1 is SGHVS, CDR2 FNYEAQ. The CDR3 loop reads CASSLSGGANEQFF. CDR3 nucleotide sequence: TGTGCCAGCAGCCTGAGCGGGGGGGCGAATGAGCAGTTCTTC.

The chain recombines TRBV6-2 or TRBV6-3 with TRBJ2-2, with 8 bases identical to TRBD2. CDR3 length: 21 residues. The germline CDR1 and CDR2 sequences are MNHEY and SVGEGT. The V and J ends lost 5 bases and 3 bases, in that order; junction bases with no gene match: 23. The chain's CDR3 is CASSPFPAWVAGMEDTGELFF. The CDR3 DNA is TGTGCCAGCAGTCCCTTTCCCGCTTGGGTAGCGGGGATGGAAGACACCGGGGAGCTGTTTTTT.

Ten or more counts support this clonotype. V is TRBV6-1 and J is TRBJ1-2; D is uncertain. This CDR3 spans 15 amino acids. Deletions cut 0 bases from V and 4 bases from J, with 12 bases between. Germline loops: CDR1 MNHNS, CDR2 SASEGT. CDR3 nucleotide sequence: TGTGCCAGCAGTGAAGCGCATTGGCAGAGCTATGGCTACACCTTC. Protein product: CASSEAHWQSYGYTF.

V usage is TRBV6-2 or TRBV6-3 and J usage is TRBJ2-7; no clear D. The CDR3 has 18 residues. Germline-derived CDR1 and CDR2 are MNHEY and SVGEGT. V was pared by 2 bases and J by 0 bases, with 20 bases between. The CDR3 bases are TGTGCCAGCAGTTACGGACGGCAGGCCACCCCAAGCTCCTACGAGCAGTACGTC. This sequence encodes CASSYGRQATPSSYEQYV.

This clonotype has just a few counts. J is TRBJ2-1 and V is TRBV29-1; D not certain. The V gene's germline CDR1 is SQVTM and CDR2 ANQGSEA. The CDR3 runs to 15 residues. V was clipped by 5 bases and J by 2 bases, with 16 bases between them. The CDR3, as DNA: TGCAGCGTTCTCAATGTGGATAGCCCCTACAATGAGCAGTTCTTC. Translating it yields CSVLNVDSPYNEQFF.

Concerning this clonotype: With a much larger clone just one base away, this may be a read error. The CDR3 sequence is CAGSPKPTYEQYF. CDR3 sequence (DNA): TGTGCCGGCAGCCCAAAACCCACCTACGAGCAGTACTTC. This chain connects TRBV7-2 to TRBJ2-7; D is unclear. The V gene's germline CDR1 is SGHTA and CDR2 FQGNSA. The CDR3 sequence is 13 residues long.

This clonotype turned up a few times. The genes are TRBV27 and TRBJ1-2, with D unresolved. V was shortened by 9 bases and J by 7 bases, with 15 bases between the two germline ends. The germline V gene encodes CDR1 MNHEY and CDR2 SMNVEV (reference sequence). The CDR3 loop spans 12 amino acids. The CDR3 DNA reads TGTGCCAGTTATGGATGGCGCCGTGGCTACACCTTC. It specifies CASYGWRRGYTF.